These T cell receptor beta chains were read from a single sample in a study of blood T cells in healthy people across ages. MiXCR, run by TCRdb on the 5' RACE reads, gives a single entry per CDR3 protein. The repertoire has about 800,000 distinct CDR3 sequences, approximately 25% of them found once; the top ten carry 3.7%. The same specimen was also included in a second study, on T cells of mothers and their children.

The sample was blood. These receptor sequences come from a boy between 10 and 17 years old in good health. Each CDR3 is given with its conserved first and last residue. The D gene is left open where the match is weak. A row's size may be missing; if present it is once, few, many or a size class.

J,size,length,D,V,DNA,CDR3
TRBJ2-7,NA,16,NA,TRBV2,TGTGCCAGCAGTGGCTTTGGACAGAGGGGCTCCTACGAGCAGTACTTC,CASSGFGQRGSYEQYF
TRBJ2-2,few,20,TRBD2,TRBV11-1,TGTGCCAGCAGCCTTCAGCTAGCGGGAGGAATGGGGACTCCCACCGGGGAGCTGTTTTTT,CASSLQLAGGMGTPTGELFF
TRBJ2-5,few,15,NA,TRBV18,TGTGCCAGCTCACCGAGATTGGACGATATAATAAGCCGACACTTC,CASSPRLDDIISRHF
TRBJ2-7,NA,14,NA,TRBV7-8,TGTGCCAGCAGGGAGGGGACAGCCTCTGGGGAGCAGTACTTC,CASREGTASGEQYF
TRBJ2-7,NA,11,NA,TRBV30,TGTGCCTGGAGTGTATCCGGCGAGCAGTACTTC,CAWSVSGEQYF
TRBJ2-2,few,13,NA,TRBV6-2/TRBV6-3,TGTGCCAGCAATCCCCGAAACACCGGGGAGCTGTTTTTT,CASNPRNTGELFF
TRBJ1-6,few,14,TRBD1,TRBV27,TGTGCCAGCAGACCCGGACAGGGAAGTTCACCCCTCCACTTT,CASRPGQGSSPLHF
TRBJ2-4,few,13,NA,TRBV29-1,TGCAGCGTTGGGAATAAGTCGGTAGGGTTTCAGTACTTC,CSVGNKSVGFQYF
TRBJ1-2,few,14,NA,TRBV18,TGTGCCAGCTCACCACCGGCGGGGGCGCGGGGCTACACCTTC,CASSPPAGARGYTF
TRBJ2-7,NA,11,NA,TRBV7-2,TGTGCCAGCAGCTCCCAACGGTCGCAGTACTTC,CASSSQRSQYF
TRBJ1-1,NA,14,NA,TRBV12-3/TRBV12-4,TGTACCAGCATGGATCCAGGTAGAGGGACTGAAGCTTTCTTT,CTSMDPGRGTEAFF
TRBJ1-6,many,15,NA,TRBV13,TGTGCCAGCAGCTTGGGCAGGGCAAGTAATTCACCCCTCCACTTT,CASSLGRASNSPLHF
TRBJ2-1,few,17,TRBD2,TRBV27,TGTGCCAGCAGTTTATCGATCGGGGGAGGGGCCTACAATGAGCAGTTCTTC,CASSLSIGGGAYNEQFF
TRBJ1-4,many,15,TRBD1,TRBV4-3,TGCGCCAGCAGCTTCCGGGACAGGGCTAATGAAAAACTGTTTTTT,CASSFRDRANEKLFF
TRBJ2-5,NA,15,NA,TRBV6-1,TGTGCCAGCATGGGGGGGACAGGAGCAACGGAGACCCAGTACTTC,CASMGGTGATETQYF
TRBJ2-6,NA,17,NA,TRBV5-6,TGTGCCAGCAGCTTGGGGGCCAGCGGATCTGGGGCCAACGTCCTGACTTTC,CASSLGASGSGANVLTF
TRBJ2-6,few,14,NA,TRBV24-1,TGTGCCACGCAAAGAAGCTCTGGGGCCAACGTCCTGACTTTC,CATQRSSGANVLTF
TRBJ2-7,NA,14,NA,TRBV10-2,TGCGCCAGCAGTGAGTCGGGGTTAACCTACGAGCAGTACTTC,CASSESGLTYEQYF
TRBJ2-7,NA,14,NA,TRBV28,TGTGCCAGCAGTTCACAAGCGGCATCCTACGAGCAGTACTTC,CASSSQAASYEQYF
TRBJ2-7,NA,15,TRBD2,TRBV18,TGTGCCAGCTCACCACGACTAGCGAGCCTTCACGAGCAGTACTTC,CASSPRLASLHEQYF
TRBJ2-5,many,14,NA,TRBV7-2,TGTGCCAGCAGTTTAGATGGGGCCCAAGAGACCCAGTACTTC,CASSLDGAQETQYF
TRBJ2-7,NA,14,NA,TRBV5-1,TGCGCCAGCAGCTTTAGGCAGGGGACCTACGAGCAGTACTTC,CASSFRQGTYEQYF
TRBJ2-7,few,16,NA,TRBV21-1,TGTGCCAGCAGCAAAGCCCCCCAGGGGGCGTCCTACGAGCAGTACTTC,CASSKAPQGASYEQYF
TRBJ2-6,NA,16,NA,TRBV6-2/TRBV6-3,TGTGCCAGCAGTTCGAGACAGACTTCTGGGGCCAACGTCCTGACTTTC,CASSSRQTSGANVLTF
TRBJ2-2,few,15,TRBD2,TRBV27,TGTGCCAGCACCCTTCTAGCGGGAGGGGTCGGGGAGCTGTTTTTT,CASTLLAGGVGELFF
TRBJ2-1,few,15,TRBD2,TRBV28,TGTGCCAGCAGTGACCAGCGGGGGGCTTTAAATGAGCAGTTCTTC,CASSDQRGALNEQFF